Given below is one TCR beta chain in context. The sample originates from a study of blood T cell repertoires in COVID-19. Study-wide context: Some COVID-19 samples were acute and others convalescent; all came from the United States, Italy and Spain. The cDNA or gDNA used as material had been derived from T cells, B-cell-depleted T cells, or PBMCs.

As processed by the authors: Amplifying reference gene primers gave estimates of nucleated cell counts. The assay was immunoSEQ multiplex PCR, and TCRdb's table has in-frame clones only and misses some. D and trimming were read from the DNA, whereas the V and J calls and clone size are those reported in that table. The sample holds about 13,000 clones; around 90% are singletons and the top ten take roughly 15%. The clonotype comes from a human donor in a cohort sampled during active COVID-19. The sequencing sample was made of peripheral blood.

The CDR3 region is CASSLAGSGANVLTF. Written as DNA, the CDR3 is TGTGCCAGCAGCTTGGCAGGCTCTGGGGCCAACGTCCTGACTTTC. The chain combines TRBV5-8 with TRBJ2-6; D remains ambiguous. CDR1 SGHTS and CDR2 YDEGEE come from the germline V gene. The CDR3 extends over 15 amino acids. The V and J ends lost 0 bases and 0 bases respectively, with 4 bases between them.